This T cell receptor (beta chain) was recovered during a study of cytomegalovirus exposure and HLA in healthy donors. Study conclusions and caveats: The study labeled 180 or so TCR beta chains cytomegalovirus-associated.

As to this clone: What it binds is unknown.

Method: immunoSEQ multiplex PCR; TCRdb's copy keeps in-frame clones and lacks some. In the table there are about 330,000 clones, 75% to 90% of which are singletons. The germline CDR1 and CDR2 sequences are SGHTA and FQGNSA. The CDR3 has 14 amino acids. After removal of 4 bases from V and 5 bases from J, the junction contained 7 bases not matched to a gene. Sequenced input: PBMCs. This chain uses TRBV7-2 with TRBJ2-7, with 8 bases lining up with TRBD2. The origin of this receptor is a young woman in good health and CMV-seronegative. The CDR3 here is CASSSRLATDEQYF. The CDR3 nucleotides read TGTGCCAGCAGCTCCCGACTAGCGACAGACGAGCAGTACTTC.